A single sample is the source of the 32 T cell receptor beta chains below, sequenced in a study of CD8+ T cells in alopecia areata. RNA extraction and reverse transcription yielded cDNA as sequencing template. Sequencing used immunoSEQ multiplex PCR; TCRdb keeps in-frame clones, though not all of them. The sample includes under 200,000 clones, 60% to 75% of them seen just once. The treatment is: oral pan-JAK inhibitor, 5-10 mg twice daily. This specimen consisted of CD4+ T cells sorted from blood, obtained at week 24, from a patient treated with tofacitinib. These receptors were obtained from a human donor with alopecia areata.

The rearrangement links TRBV5-1 to TRBJ1-2; 10 bases are a match to TRBD1. The V gene's germline CDR1 is SGHRS and CDR2 YFSETQ. The ends lost 3 bases at V and 6 bases at J; junction bases unmatched: 8. The CDR3 consists of 15 residues. The CDR3 is CASSSGQGLIDGYTF. DNA for the CDR3: TGCGCCAGCAGCTCGGGACAGGGGTTGATCGATGGCTACACCTTC.

As to this clone: This CDR3 fails to terminate in the conserved phenylalanine or tryptophan, so it likely reflects a read error. The rearrangement joins TRBV29-1 to TRBJ1-2, with D possibly matching TRBD1 (6 bases). Germline V lookup: CDR1 SQVTM, CDR2 ANQGSEA. The CDR3 length is 16 residues. V was cut by 8 bases and J by 4 bases, with 26 bases left in between. CDR3 bases: TGCAGCTTCTCCGAGGGGTGGGGGCCCGGAAGCTATGGCTACACCGTC. Amino acids: CSFSEGWGPGSYGYTV.

The V gene is TRBV6-5, the J gene TRBJ1-6; a weak D match, TRBD1 (5 bases). This CDR3 spans 15 amino acids. CDR1 MNHEY and CDR2 SVGAGI come from the germline V gene. Trimming shortened V by 2 bases and J by 7 bases, and 12 bases separated the two germline ends. In nucleotides, the CDR3 is TGTGCCAGCAGTTACCGACGGGACCGAAATTCACCCCTCCACTTT. It is translated as CASSYRRDRNSPLHF.

V gene TRBV7-9 combines with J gene TRBJ1-2; perhaps TRBD1 as D (5 bases). Germline CDR1 is SEHNR and CDR2 is FQNEAQ (reference sequence). Trimming left V 1 base short and J 8 bases short, with 14 bases between. This CDR3 comprises 14 residues. The CDR3, as DNA: TGTGCCAGCAGCTTAGGAGGGGCCGAGTACGGCTACACCTTC. This codes for CASSLGGAEYGYTF.

This chain uses TRBV6-1 with TRBJ2-6; D gene uncertain. The CDR3 covers 15 residues. Germline lookup yields CDR1 MNHNS and CDR2 SASEGT. Deletions cut 3 bases from V and 2 bases from J, with 8 bases between. The CDR3 bases are TGTGCCAGCAGTGAGAGCGCCCCTGGGGCCAACGTCCTGACTTTC. It codes for CASSESAPGANVLTF.

The chain couples TRBV4-1 to TRBJ1-5; tentatively, D is TRBD1 (5 bases). Trimming cost V 0 bases and J 3 bases, with 12 bases left between them. The CDR3 covers 16 residues. Germline V lookup: CDR1 MGHRA, CDR2 YSYEKL. The CDR3 DNA is TGCGCCAGCAGCCAAGAATCGTCCGGGGCCAATCAGCCCCAGCATTTT. It codes for CASSQESSGANQPQHF.

The gene calls are TRBV11-2 and TRBJ2-7, with 9 bases lining up with TRBD2. V trimming: 4 bases; J trimming: 2 bases; junction bases outside the gene matches: 6. Germline CDR1 SGHAT, CDR2 FQNNGV. The CDR3 runs to 15 residues. In DNA form, the CDR3 reads TGTGCCAGCAGCTCCCAGCGGGGGGCCGCCTACGAGCAGTACTTC. Amino acid sequence: CASSSQRGAAYEQYF.

V is TRBV6-1 and J is TRBJ1-2; D call uncertain. Trimming removed 2 bases at V and 2 bases at J, with 9 bases between. The CDR3 has 14 amino acids. Germline values: CDR1 MNHNS, CDR2 SASEGT. CDR3 protein: CASSESTDNYGYTF. The CDR3 coding sequence is TGTGCCAGCAGTGAATCTACAGACAACTATGGCTACACCTTC.

The chain has TRBV25-1 and TRBJ1-5, with D perhaps TRBD1 (5 bases). Germline V CDR1 and CDR2: MGHDK, SYGVNS. The CDR3 is 14 amino acids. Trimming left V 6 bases short and J 5 bases short, with 14 bases between. CDR3 amino acids: CASSNLRDDQPQHF. Here the CDR3 DNA reads TGTGCCAGCAGCAACCTCCGGGACGATCAGCCCCAGCATTTT.

The chain links TRBV6-5 to TRBJ2-2; D unresolved. The CDR3 runs 14 residues. Looked up from germline, CDR1 is MNHEY and CDR2 is SVGAGI. V was cut by 6 bases and J by 1 base, with 9 bases left in between. This CDR3 reads CASRVRLNTGELFF. The CDR3 nucleotides read TGTGCCAGCAGGGTTCGATTGAACACCGGGGAGCTGTTTTTT.

V usage is TRBV30 and J usage is TRBJ2-3, with D tentatively TRBD1 (6 bases). Per germline, CDR1 GTSNPN and CDR2 SVGIG (reference sequence). This CDR3 is 14 amino acids long. V was pared by 6 bases and J by 2 bases, with 15 bases between. The CDR3 DNA reads TGTGCCTGTAACCAGGGGCCCTACACAGATACGCAGTATTTT. It specifies CACNQGPYTDTQYF.

The chain combines TRBV27 with TRBJ1-5; D not certain. The V gene lost 6 bases and the J gene lost 6 bases, with 18 bases spanning the gap. Germline assignment: CDR1 MNHEY and CDR2 SMNVEV (reference sequence). There are 15 residues in the CDR3. CDR3 DNA sequence: TGTGCCAGCAGGGCCCAAGCCTCGGTGGGTCAGCCCCAGCATTTT. This sequence encodes CASRAQASVGQPQHF.

This chain connects TRBV2 to TRBJ1-2; D is undetermined. The germline V gene has CDR1 SNHLY and CDR2 FYNNEI. Trimming shortened V by 6 bases and J by 4 bases, and 18 bases separated the two germline ends. The CDR3 runs 15 residues. CDR3 amino acids: CASSEEGGRFYGYTF. CDR3 nucleotides: TGTGCCAGCAGCGAGGAGGGCGGGAGGTTCTATGGCTACACCTTC.

The J gene is TRBJ1-2, the V gene TRBV27; TRBD1 is a possible D gene (6 bases). From germline, CDR1 is MNHEY and CDR2 SMNVEV (reference sequence). The V end was cut by 3 bases, the J end by 7 bases, with 15 bases between. The CDR3 length is 14 residues. CDR3 sequence (DNA): TGTGCCAGCAGTTTTGATTCAGGGGCAAGTGGCTACACCTTC. This gives the protein CASSFDSGASGYTF.

This clone appeared once. V and J are TRBV30 and TRBJ1-2; maybe TRBD1 (6 bases). Germline CDR1 reads GTSNPN; CDR2 reads SVGIG (reference sequence). V gave up 5 bases and J gave up 7 bases, with 8 bases separating them. This CDR3 is 10 amino acids long. Here the CDR3 DNA reads TGTGCCTGGGGGACAAGTGGCTACACCTTC. This codes for CAWGTSGYTF.

This clone turned up a few times. This rearrangement joins TRBV29-1 to TRBJ2-3, with unresolved D. Looked up from germline, CDR1 is SQVTM and CDR2 is ANQGSEA. CDR3 length equals 12 residues. V was shortened by 8 bases and J by 2 bases, with 11 bases between the two germline ends. CDR3 loop: CSWVPSTDTQYF. The CDR3 region has the DNA TGCAGCTGGGTCCCCTCCACAGATACGCAGTATTTT.

This clone was observed a single time. In DNA form, the CDR3 reads TGCGCCAGCAGCGTGGACGAGAGCTCCTACAATGAGCAGTTCTTC. Its translation: CASSVDESSYNEQFF. The chain is built from TRBV5-1 and TRBJ2-1; no reliable D call. The CDR3 contains 15 residues. Deletions cut 4 bases from V and 0 bases from J, with 11 bases between. From germline, CDR1 is SGHRS and CDR2 YFSETQ.

V and J are TRBV2 and TRBJ1-1; TRBD1 matches 7 bases. This CDR3 spans 15 amino acids. Looked up from germline, CDR1 is SNHLY and CDR2 is FYNNEI. The V segment lost 3 bases and the J segment 4 bases; nucleotides outside the gene matches: 8. The CDR3 spells CASSEKQGRTTEAFF. The CDR3 region has the DNA TGTGCCAGCAGTGAGAAACAGGGGCGGACCACTGAAGCTTTCTTT.

Only a few counts were recorded for this clone. The J gene is TRBJ2-7, the V gene TRBV27; 10 bases match TRBD1. CDR1 MNHEY and CDR2 SMNVEV come from the germline V gene (reference sequence). Trimming cost V 2 bases and J 4 bases; bases outside gene matches: 5. The CDR3 spans 15 residues. The CDR3 DNA reads as TGTGCCAGCAGTTTAGATTGGACAGGGGGTTACGAGCAGTACTTC. It yields the protein CASSLDWTGGYEQYF.

V is TRBV29-1 and J is TRBJ1-1, with D unresolved. CDR1 SQVTM and CDR2 ANQGSEA come from the germline V gene. V lost 5 bases to trimming and J lost 11 bases, with 21 bases between them. CDR3 length: 13 amino acids. CDR3 DNA sequence: TGCAGCGTTCTGGGTTCACTAAGAGGGTATGCTTTCTTT. Amino acid sequence: CSVLGSLRGYAFF.

The genes are TRBV7-6 and TRBJ1-1, with 7 bases aligning to TRBD1. CDR1 and CDR2 from the germline V gene are SGHVS and FNYEAQ. The J segment lost 5 bases and the V segment lost 3 bases, leaving 6 bases of the junction unmatched. The CDR3 covers 14 residues. CDR3 amino acids: CASSFEGAGTEAFF. In DNA form, the CDR3 reads TGTGCCAGCAGCTTCGAGGGGGCGGGTACTGAAGCTTTCTTT.

CDR3: CSASTGVAYTF. As DNA, the CDR3 is TGCAGTGCTAGTACAGGGGTAGCCTACACCTTC. The chain combines TRBV20-1 with TRBJ1-2; 7 bases line up with TRBD1. The CDR3 covers 11 residues. Germline CDR1 and CDR2: DFQATT and SNEGSKA (reference sequence). Trimming took 3 bases from V and 10 from J; bases not matched to a gene: 5.

This chain links TRBV7-3 with TRBJ2-3, with 8 bases lining up with TRBD2. Germline CDR1 reads SGHTA; CDR2 reads FQGTGA. The CDR3 is 16 amino acids. Unmatched junction bases numbered 13, after V lost 4 bases and J lost 7 bases. The CDR3 protein is CASSSKGLAGTNTQYF. The CDR3 coding sequence is TGTGCCAGCAGCTCCAAAGGCCTAGCGGGTACAAATACGCAGTATTTT.

In this sample, this clone turned up a few times. The rearrangement joins TRBV29-1 to TRBJ2-3, with D hard to call. V was pared by 4 bases and J by 7 bases, with 15 bases between. Germline values: CDR1 SQVTM, CDR2 ANQGSEA. The CDR3 has 13 residues. The CDR3, as DNA: TGCAGCGTTGGTTCTGCGAGAGCAAATACGCAGTATTTT. This encodes CSVGSARANTQYF.

J is TRBJ2-3 and V is TRBV29-1, with D maybe TRBD1 (6 bases). Germline-derived CDR1 and CDR2 are SQVTM and ANQGSEA. This CDR3 is 15 amino acids long. Trimming took 4 bases from V and 4 from J, leaving 18 bases between them. The CDR3 DNA follows: TGCAGCGTTGTGTGGACGGACAGACGGTCAGATACGCAGTATTTT. It is translated as CSVVWTDRRSDTQYF.

The rearrangement joins TRBV25-1 to TRBJ1-6, with a weak D call TRBD1 (6 bases). The V and J ends lost 8 bases and 3 bases respectively, with 17 bases between them. The germline CDR1 and CDR2 sequences are MGHDK and SYGVNS. This CDR3 spans 16 amino acids. The CDR3 DNA sequence: TGTGCCAGCGGGGCGGCGACAGGAAGCTATAATTCACCCCTCCACTTT. It specifies CASGAATGSYNSPLHF.

This clone has just one count. The V gene is TRBV29-1, the J gene TRBJ2-7; no clear D. Per germline, CDR1 SQVTM and CDR2 ANQGSEA. The CDR3 has 15 amino acids. The V gene lost 4 bases and the J gene lost 2 bases, with 18 bases spanning the gap. The CDR3 region has the DNA TGCAGCGTTGCAGTATGGGGAATTAGGACCTACGAGCAGTACTTC. This encodes CSVAVWGIRTYEQYF.

This clone was found a few times. The J gene is TRBJ1-2, the V gene TRBV7-8; unclear D gene. The CDR3 has 14 amino acids. Germline V CDR1 and CDR2: SGHVS, FQNEAQ. V lost 5 bases to trimming and J lost 3 bases, with 13 bases between them. This CDR3 reads CASSREGPDYGYTF. The DNA for the CDR3 is TGTGCCAGCAGCCGGGAAGGTCCGGACTATGGCTACACCTTC. The full variable domain, in which reference TRBV7-8 and TRBJ1-2 provide the parts outside the CDR3, is GAGVSQSPRYKVAKRGQDVALRCDPISGHVSLFWYQQALGQGPEFLTYFQNEAQLDKSGLPSDRFFAERPEGSVSTLKIQRTQQEDSAVYLCASSREGPDYGYTFGSGTRLTVV.

In its sample, this clone was seen a few times. This rearrangement joins TRBV6-5 to TRBJ1-6, with D tentatively TRBD1 (6 bases). There are 15 residues in the CDR3. CDR1 is MNHEY, CDR2 SVGAGI, per germline. Trimming cost V 1 base and J 7 bases, with 11 bases left between them. The CDR3 region has the DNA TGTGCCAGCAGTTACTACGGGCAGGGGAATTCACCCCTCCACTTT. Translation: CASSYYGQGNSPLHF.

The chain links TRBV27 to TRBJ2-3, with 12 nucleotides matching TRBD2. The CDR3 has 16 residues. Germline CDR1 and CDR2: MNHEY and SMNVEV (reference sequence). V gave up 3 bases and J gave up 4 bases; unmatched junction bases: 5. In DNA form, the CDR3 reads TGTGCCAGCAGTTTCCTAGCGGGGGGGGGCGCAGATACGCAGTATTTT. Translating it yields CASSFLAGGGADTQYF.

This clone turned up a few times. The chain is built from TRBV29-1 and TRBJ1-1, with D perhaps TRBD1 (5 bases). The CDR3 is made up of 13 amino acids. Trimming took off 5 bases at V and 0 bases at J, with 10 bases between the two ends. Germline loops: CDR1 SQVTM, CDR2 ANQGSEA. This chain's CDR3 is CSVQGIMNTEAFF. The CDR3, as DNA: TGCAGCGTTCAGGGAATTATGAACACTGAAGCTTTCTTT.

The chain recombines TRBV5-4 with TRBJ1-2; D is possibly TRBD1 (5 bases). Germline CDR1 SGHNT, CDR2 YYREEE (reference sequence). This CDR3 is built from 14 residues. Trimming removed 0 bases at V and 6 bases at J, with 12 bases between. The CDR3 DNA reads TGTGCCAGCAGCTTGGCGGGCAGGGAGGATGGCTACACCTTC. It is translated as CASSLAGREDGYTF.